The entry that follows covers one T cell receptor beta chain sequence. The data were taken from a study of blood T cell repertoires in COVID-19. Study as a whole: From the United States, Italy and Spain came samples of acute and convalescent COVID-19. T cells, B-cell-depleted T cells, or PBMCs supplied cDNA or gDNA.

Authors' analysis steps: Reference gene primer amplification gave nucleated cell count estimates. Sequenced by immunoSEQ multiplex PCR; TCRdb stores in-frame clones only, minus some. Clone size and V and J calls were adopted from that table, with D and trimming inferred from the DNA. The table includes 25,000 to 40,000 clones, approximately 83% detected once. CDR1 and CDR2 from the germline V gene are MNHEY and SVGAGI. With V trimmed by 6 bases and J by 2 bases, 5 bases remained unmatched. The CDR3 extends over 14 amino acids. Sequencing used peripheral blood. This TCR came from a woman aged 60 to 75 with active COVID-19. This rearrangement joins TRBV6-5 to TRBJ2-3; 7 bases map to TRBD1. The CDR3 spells CASRGDSFTDTQYF. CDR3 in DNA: TGTGCCAGCAGGGGGGACAGCTTCACAGATACGCAGTATTTT.